The clone carrying this T cell receptor (beta chain) showed up many times. Its antigen remains unidentified. The TCR beta library used iRepertoire HTBI primers with Arm-PCR amplification of CDR3. TCRdb ran MiXCR on the multiplex PCR reads and lists one entry per CDR3 protein. The repertoire holds 500,000 or so distinct CDR3 sequences, roughly 16% seen once, with 25% in the top ten. These data belong to a study of regulatory T cells in long-lasting Graves disease. Study-level results: Patients with persistent disease showed a bias toward TRBV28, TRBJ1-2 and TRBJ2-5.

Germline CDR1 reads LGHDT; CDR2 reads YNNKEL (reference sequence). The CDR3 spans 16 residues. The germline V and J ends were trimmed by 4 bases and 6 bases, with 20 bases remaining between them. Time point here: newly diagnosed GD, antithyroid drugs for less than 3 months. Extracted PBMC RNA gave rise to the TCR library. These data also featured in a second study, about T cells in Graves' hyperthyroidism and ophthalmopathy. This second report adds: Stable disease denoted Graves' hyperthyroidism without ophthalmopathy progression within 18 months.

The TCR originated in a woman aged 35-65 years with Graves disease. The chain uses TRBV3-1 and TRBJ2-3; possible D gene TRBD1, 6 bases. The input for sequencing was peripheral blood mononuclear cells (PBMCs), taken at new diagnosis, from a patient treated with antithyroid drugs. The DNA for the CDR3 is TGTGCCAGCAGCCCCTGGGACACTTCCTTAGGGGATACGCAGTATTTT. Protein product: CASSPWDTSLGDTQYF.